This record concerns one T cell receptor beta chain sequence. The antigen is not known. As for the donors, each was a healthy bone marrow donor. Although they were nominally healthy when sampled, donors likely had unrecorded immune exposures. Germline V lookup: CDR1 SGHDN, CDR2 FVKESK. The CDR3 sequence is 17 residues long. Trimming pared 4 bases from V and 1 base from J, leaving 19 bases between. PCR primers comprised 60 Vbeta and 13 Jbeta primers. Generated by immunoSEQ multiplex PCR, the TCRdb table keeps only in-frame clones and is missing some. Here the sample spans tens of thousands of clones, roughly 76% being singletons. This sample is drawn from a study of cytomegalovirus exposure and HLA in healthy donors. Study-wide points: Presence/absence analyses took donor sequencing depth as roughly uniform. Some highly shared sequence variants likely arose as a pipeline artifact.

Sequenced material: PBMCs. The clonotype comes from a male donor in good health and CMV-seronegative. The chain carries TRBV14 and TRBJ1-2; D gene unclear. The CDR3 sequence: CASSLLRADQFNYGYTF. The DNA for the CDR3 is TGTGCCAGCAGCCTCCTGCGGGCAGACCAATTTAACTATGGCTACACCTTC.